Listed below are T cell receptor beta chains from one sample, sequenced in a study of T cell responses to AZD1222 COVID-19 vaccine. Only in-frame clones appear in the TCRdb table, and some are missing; sequencing was by immunoSEQ multiplex PCR. The sample has roughly 150,000 clones; 85% to 90% are singletons. The source material was peripheral blood, sampled 28 days after the second AZD1222 dose. The receptors originated from an adult who received the AZD1222 COVID-19 vaccine. The conserved cysteine and the conserved F or W are not part of the CDR3 here. The order of the fields is CDR3 length, clone size, J gene, V gene, CDR3 protein. Not every row has a clone size; where given, it reads once, few, many or a size class.

>9|-|TRBJ1-4|TRBV29-1
SVGANEKLF
>12|-|TRBJ2-2|TRBV5-1
ASIQERPPGELF
>13|-|TRBJ1-4|TRBV9
ASSIQDRLNEKLF
>13|-|TRBJ2-7|TRBV10-3
AISDPGTGVPEQY
>11|-|TRBJ2-7|TRBV6-5
ASTPVGSYEQY
>12|-|TRBJ2-1|TRBV21-1
ASSRQDSYNEQF
>12|-|TRBJ2-5|TRBV5-4
ASRKGGARETQY
>12|-|TRBJ2-7|TRBV2
ASSENGRNGEQY
>13|once|TRBJ1-1|TRBV27
ASSLWDRVNTEAF
>14|-|TRBJ1-1|TRBV18
ASSPRQGGMYTEAF
>11|-|TRBJ1-2|TRBV3-1/TRBV3-2
ASSDTGDYGYT
>13|-|TRBJ2-5|TRBV7-9
ASSLRSGTQETQY
>13|once|TRBJ2-5|TRBV2
ASRLAGEYQETQY
>14|-|TRBJ2-2|TRBV5-1
ASSLRDRGNSGELF
>11|-|TRBJ2-1|TRBV9
ASSVGGVTEQF
>14|-|TRBJ2-1|TRBV24-1
ATSDNGLAVYNEQF
>13|-|TRBJ1-5|TRBV30
AWSRGGFRNQPQH
>12|once|TRBJ2-7|TRBV6-1
ASSEGLGGNEQY
>12|-|TRBJ2-5|TRBV28
ASSPGGGIETQY
>12|-|TRBJ1-1|TRBV15
ATSRDRGGGEAF
>14|-|TRBJ2-1|TRBV11-2
ASSLLEGGSYNEQF
>12|few|TRBJ1-5|TRBV5-1
ASSLDSVNQPQH
>12|-|TRBJ2-4|TRBV9
ASSVSGGGNIQY
>11|-|TRBJ1-3|TRBV30
AWTQRGGSRIY
>12|-|TRBJ1-1|TRBV5-1
ASSAGAMGTEAF
>14|-|TRBJ2-3|TRBV4-3
ASSQDWTRLGDTQY
>12|few|TRBJ2-7|TRBV28
ASSSVRVSYEQY